This T cell receptor (beta chain) was found in a study of blood T cell repertoires in COVID-19. The table came from immunoSEQ multiplex PCR; TCRdb's copy has only in-frame clones and leaves some out. Of under 70,000 clones listed, 91% are singletons. The sequence was obtained from a woman aged 60-70 years with active or convalescent COVID-19. Sequencing was done on a sample of peripheral blood.

DNA of the CDR3: TGCGCCAGCAGCCACGGGACAGGGGAATTGGCGCAGTATTTT. Amino acid sequence: CASSHGTGELAQYF. This chain uses TRBV4-1 with TRBJ2-3, with 10 bases aligning to TRBD1. V lost 3 bases and J lost 10; bases outside the gene matches: 7. This CDR3 has 14 residues. Germline lookup yields CDR1 MGHRA and CDR2 YSYEKL.